A single sample is the source of the 10 T cell receptor beta chains below, sequenced in a study of T cell clonality in common variable immunodeficiency. Here immunoSEQ multiplex PCR was the method, and the copy in TCRdb shows in-frame clones only, minus some. The data show about 64,000 clones, none appearing only once, with roughly 1.6% held by the ten largest. Input material: peripheral blood mononuclear cells. These receptors all come from a person between 18 and 75 years old in good health.

This clone showed up many times. From the germline J gene comes the end of the CDR3, since the read stops 3 residues before it. The rearrangement joins TRBV5-1 to TRBJ2-7; TRBD2 agrees at 9 bases. This CDR3 comprises 17 residues. J gave up 0 bases and V 0 bases, and 7 bases lay outside the gene matches. Germline-derived CDR1 and CDR2 are SGHRS and YFSETQ. The CDR3 protein is CASSLGGGARSSYEQYF. The CDR3 DNA, read in part, is TGCGCCAGCAGCTTGGGCGGGGGGGCCCGAAGCTCCTACGAG.

This clone was seen repeatedly, ten times or more. The read comes to an end 3 residues before the CDR3 does, leaving the germline J gene to fill in the end. The chain links TRBV2 to TRBJ1-1; D is undetermined. This CDR3 has 16 residues. Germline CDR1 reads SNHLY; CDR2 reads FYNNEI. V was clipped by 6 bases and J by 4 bases, with 21 bases between them. Incomplete CDR3 DNA: TGTGCCAGCAGCCCACTCCTGGGTCCACGGGGCACTGAA. Protein: CASSPLLGPRGTE. The full CDR3 sequence reads CASSPLLGPRGTEAFF.

This clone was recorded at least ten times. The DNA ends 3 residues before the CDR3 does, and the rest of the CDR3 is filled in from the germline J gene. The chain joins TRBV18 to TRBJ2-1; 7 bases line up with TRBD2. CDR1 is KGHSH, CDR2 LQKENI, per germline. With 4 bases clipped from V and 7 bases from J, the junction kept 10 bases outside the gene matches. The CDR3 sequence is 15 residues long. The CDR3 sequence: CASSQGTNKANEQFF. The sequenced CDR3 bases are TGTGCCAGCTCACAAGGGACTAACAAAGCGAATGAG.

This clone was observed at least ten times. The read ends 3 residues early relative to the CDR3; the germline J gene fills the gap. The chain has TRBV9 and TRBJ2-1, with 7 bases aligning to TRBD1. The J segment lost 7 bases and the V segment lost 5 bases, leaving 3 bases of the junction unmatched. The CDR3 contains 12 residues. Per the germline V gene, CDR1 is SGDLS and CDR2 is YYNGEE. The CDR3 sequence: CASSGTANEQFF. CDR3 DNA (partial): TGTGCCAGCAGTGGGACAGCGAATGAG.

The table lists this clone with many counts. The CDR3 is cut off 3 residues early in the read; its end comes from the germline J gene. The rearrangement links TRBV29-1 to TRBJ1-1; D call uncertain. Germline CDR1 and CDR2: SQVTM and ANQGSEA. CDR3 length: 10 amino acids. The CDR3: CSVGSREAFF. CDR3 DNA, as far as it was read: TGCAGCGTTGGCTCCAGGGAA.

This clone was picked up many times. The read finishes 3 residues shy of the CDR3 end, and the germline J gene is used to complete it. The chain carries TRBV7-8 and TRBJ2-7; D not certain. This CDR3 has 16 residues. V dropped 1 base and J dropped 3 bases, with 16 bases sitting between them. The germline CDR1 and CDR2 sequences are SGHVS and FQNEAQ. The sequenced part of the CDR3 DNA is TGTGCCAGCAGCTTAGGGCTCAGTCGCCTTCACTACGAG. This translates into CASSLGLSRLHYE. The complete CDR3 protein is CASSLGLSRLHYEQYF.

This clone was seen at least ten times. The read ends 3 residues before the CDR3 terminus; that terminus is restored from the germline J gene. The rearrangement uses TRBV5-1 and TRBJ1-4; no clear D. Trimming took 5 bases from V and 8 from J, leaving 10 bases between them. Germline CDR1 is SGHRS and CDR2 is YFSETQ. The CDR3 length is 12 residues. CDR3 DNA, as far as it was read: TGCGCCAGCAGTCCAGGAAGGGAAAAA. It encodes CASSPGREK. The whole CDR3 sequence reads CASSPGREKLFF.

This clone was recorded many times. The observed sequence ends 3 residues before the CDR3 terminus, with the missing tail filled in from the germline J gene. Other nucleotide sequences from this sample produce the same CDR3. This chain joins TRBV28 and TRBJ1-3; D is perhaps TRBD1 (5 bases). Germline V gene lookup returns CDR1 MDHEN and CDR2 SYDVKM. V was pared by 10 bases and J by 2 bases, with 18 bases between. The CDR3 has 15 amino acids. CDR3 DNA (partial): TGTGCCACACTACCCTATCGGGGGGCTGGAAACACC. Its translation is CATLPYRGAGNT. The complete CDR3 sequence is CATLPYRGAGNTIYF.

This clone was picked up many times. The DNA ends 3 residues before the CDR3 does, and the rest of the CDR3 is filled in from the germline J gene. The rearrangement joins TRBV9 to TRBJ2-4; 7 nucleotides line up with TRBD1. CDR1 SGDLS and CDR2 YYNGEE come from the germline V gene. The CDR3 totals 19 residues. Unmatched junction bases numbered 14, after V lost 2 bases and J lost 0 bases. The CDR3 DNA, read in part, is TGTGCCAGCAGCGTGTATAGGGGGCGGGTAGACCTAGCCAAAAACATT. Amino acid sequence: CASSVYRGRVDLAKNI. The entire CDR3 reads CASSVYRGRVDLAKNIQYF.

This clone appeared many times. The read falls 3 residues short of the CDR3 end, and the missing part is taken from the germline J gene. The rearrangement links TRBV7-3 to TRBJ1-1, with D hard to call. The V gene lost 5 bases and the J gene lost 2 bases, with 9 bases spanning the gap. Germline CDR1 is SGHTA and CDR2 is FQGTGA. This CDR3 contains 13 residues. The CDR3 bases that were read are TGTGCCAGCAGCGAAGCCATAAACACTGAA. Encoded protein: CASSEAINTE. The CDR3 in full is CASSEAINTEAFF.